This T cell receptor beta chain appears in the sequencing data of a study of T cell clones after liver transplantation. The overall study: A pre-transplant mixed lymphocyte reaction with TCRbeta sequencing defined graft-donor-reactive clones followed in post-transplant blood. The study's findings and limits: Post-transplant, graft-donor-reactive CD4 TCRbeta sequences in blood dropped significantly in 5 of 8 subjects. In two subjects, few donor cells limited the measurable donor-reactive repertoire. Conclusions were preliminary, with small, heterogeneous patient groups.

Profiled with immunoSEQ multiplex PCR; TCRdb holds only in-frame clones, not every one. The sample lists tens of thousands of clones, over 55% occurring once. As for this clone: Its target is not known.

The specimen was CD4+ T cells from blood, collected before liver transplant. The source of this sequence is a human donor who received a liver transplant.

CDR3 sequence: CASRASGDQPQHF. As DNA, the CDR3 is TGTGCCAGCCGTGCCTCAGGGGACCAGCCCCAGCATTTT. The chain joins TRBV6-1 to TRBJ1-5; TRBD1 might be the D (6 bases). Trimming pared 8 bases from V and 7 bases from J, leaving 15 bases between. This CDR3 has 13 residues. Germline loops: CDR1 MNHNS, CDR2 SASEGT.